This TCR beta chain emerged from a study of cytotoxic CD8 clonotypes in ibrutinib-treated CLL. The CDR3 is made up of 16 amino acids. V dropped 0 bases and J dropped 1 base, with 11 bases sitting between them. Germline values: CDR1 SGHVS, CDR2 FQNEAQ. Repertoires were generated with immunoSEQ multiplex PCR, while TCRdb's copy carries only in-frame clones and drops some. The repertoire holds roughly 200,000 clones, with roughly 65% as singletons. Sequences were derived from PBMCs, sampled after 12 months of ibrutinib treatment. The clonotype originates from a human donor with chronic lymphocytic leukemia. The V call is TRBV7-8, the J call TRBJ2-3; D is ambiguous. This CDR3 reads CASSLAGPKGTDTQYF. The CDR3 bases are TGTGCCAGCAGCTTAGCGGGCCCTAAAGGCACAGATACGCAGTATTTT.